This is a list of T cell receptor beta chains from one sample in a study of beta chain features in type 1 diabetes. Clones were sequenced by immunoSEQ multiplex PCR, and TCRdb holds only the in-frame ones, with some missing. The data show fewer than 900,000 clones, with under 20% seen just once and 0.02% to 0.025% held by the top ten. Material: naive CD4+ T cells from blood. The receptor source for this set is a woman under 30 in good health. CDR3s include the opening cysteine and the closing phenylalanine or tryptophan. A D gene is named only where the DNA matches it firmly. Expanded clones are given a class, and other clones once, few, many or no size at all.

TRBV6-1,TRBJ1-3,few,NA,TGTGCCAGTCTGCCGGGACACCGGGGTTCCACCATATATTTT,CASLPGHRGSTIYF
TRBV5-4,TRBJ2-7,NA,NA,TGTGCCAGCAGCTTAGCAACAGGGAACGAGCAGTACTTC,CASSLATGNEQYF
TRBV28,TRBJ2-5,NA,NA,TGTGCCAGCAGTTTAACCACAGCACAAGAGACCCAGTACTTC,CASSLTTAQETQYF
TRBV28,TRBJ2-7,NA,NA,TGTGCCAGCAGTTTGATCACGGGGGCTCACGAGCAGTACTTC,CASSLITGAHEQYF
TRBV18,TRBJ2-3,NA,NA,TGTGCCAGCTCACCACTTCAGGGATCAAGCACAGATACGCAGTATTTT,CASSPLQGSSTDTQYF
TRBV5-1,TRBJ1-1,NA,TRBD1,TGCGCCAGCAGCGGGACAGGGGAATTCACTGAAGCTTTCTTT,CASSGTGEFTEAFF
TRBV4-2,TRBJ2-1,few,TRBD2,TGTGCCAGCAGCCAATTCGAAGGGACTAGTATATACAATGAGCAGTTCTTC,CASSQFEGTSIYNEQFF
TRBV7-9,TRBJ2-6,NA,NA,TGTGCCAGCAGCTTACAAGGAGCCTCTGGGGCCAACGTCCTGACTTTC,CASSLQGASGANVLTF
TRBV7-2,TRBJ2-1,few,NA,TGTGCCAGCAGAACCCAACCAACCTATATAGACAATGAGCAGTTCTTC,CASRTQPTYIDNEQFF
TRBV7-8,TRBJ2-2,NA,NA,TGTGCCAGCAGCCCAAGAGGGGATAGCTACCGGGAGCTGTTTTTT,CASSPRGDSYRELFF
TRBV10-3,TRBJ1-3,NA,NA,TGTGCCATCAGATCGGGAATTCGGGGAAACACCATATATTTT,CAIRSGIRGNTIYF
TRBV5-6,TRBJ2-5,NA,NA,TGTGCCAGCAGCTTGTGGGAGACCCAGTACTTC,CASSLWETQYF
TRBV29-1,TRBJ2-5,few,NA,TGCAGCGCCCCGTCTAGGATATGGAGTTCGGAGACCCAGTACTTC,CSAPSRIWSSETQYF
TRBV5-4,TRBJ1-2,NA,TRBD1,TGTGCCAGCAGCCCGACGACAGGGGGGAAGTATGGCTACACCTTC,CASSPTTGGKYGYTF
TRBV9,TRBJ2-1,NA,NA,TGTGCCAGCAGCGTAGGCAGTAGTTCCTACAATGAGCAGTTCTTC,CASSVGSSSYNEQFF
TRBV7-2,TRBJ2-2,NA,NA,TGTGCCAGCAGCCACATGACTAGAGGCGGGGAGCCGTTTTTT,CASSHMTRGGEPFF
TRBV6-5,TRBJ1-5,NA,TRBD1,TGTGCCAGCAGTCAGGATGGGACAGCCTATCAGCCCCAGCATTTT,CASSQDGTAYQPQHF
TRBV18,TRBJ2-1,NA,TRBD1,TGTGCCAGCTCACCCTCGACAGGGCTGAGATACAATGAGCAGTTCTTC,CASSPSTGLRYNEQFF
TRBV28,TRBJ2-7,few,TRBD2,TGTGCCAGCAGTACCAGCGGGAGGATCGACGAGCAGTACTTC,CASSTSGRIDEQYF
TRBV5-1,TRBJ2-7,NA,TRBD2,TGCGCCAGCAGCTCCCTAGCGGGAGACGAGCAGTACTTC,CASSSLAGDEQYF
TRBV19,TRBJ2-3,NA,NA,TGTGCCAGTAGTAATCGTCGTGCAGATACGCAGTATTTT,CASSNRRADTQYF
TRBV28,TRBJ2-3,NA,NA,TGTGCCAGCAGTCCGTCCGGCCTCGGGACAGATACGCAGTATTTT,CASSPSGLGTDTQYF
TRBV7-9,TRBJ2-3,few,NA,TGTGCCAGCAGCTTACAAGACCACAAAGATACGCAGTATTTT,CASSLQDHKDTQYF
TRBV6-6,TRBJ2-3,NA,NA,TGTGCCAGCAGTTCCCGACCCCTTAATACGCAGTATTTT,CASSSRPLNTQYF
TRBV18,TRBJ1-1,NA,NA,TGTGCCAGCTCACCAAACGGGAAGCTAGCTTTCTTT,CASSPNGKLAFF
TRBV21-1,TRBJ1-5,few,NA,TGTGCCAGCCGGGGCCTCTTTAGCAATCAGCCCCAGCATTTT,CASRGLFSNQPQHF
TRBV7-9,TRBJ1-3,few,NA,TGTGCCAGCAGCTTAGATGGAGACAGGTTGCTGTTT,CASSLDGDRLLF
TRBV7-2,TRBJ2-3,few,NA,TGTGCCAGCAGCGAAGGAAATCCCCTAGATACGCAGTATTTT,CASSEGNPLDTQYF
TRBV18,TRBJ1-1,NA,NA,TGTGCCAGCTCACCAAATTTAGGGAGGAACACTGAAGCTTTCTTT,CASSPNLGRNTEAFF
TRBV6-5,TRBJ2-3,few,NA,TGTGCCAGCAGTAACCGAGATACGCAGTATTTT,CASSNRDTQYF
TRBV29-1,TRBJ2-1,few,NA,TGCAGCGTTGAAGGTCCCCTCGGGGCATCATACAATGAGCAGTTCTTC,CSVEGPLGASYNEQFF
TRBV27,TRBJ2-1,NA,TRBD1,TGTGCCAGCAGTGTCGGACAGGGTAGGCCGGCGGATGAGCAGTTCTTC,CASSVGQGRPADEQFF
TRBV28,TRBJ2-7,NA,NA,TGTGCCAGCAGTTTTCAGAGTGGTACCTACGAGCAGTACTTC,CASSFQSGTYEQYF
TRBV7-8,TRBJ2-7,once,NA,TGTGCCAGCAGCAGAATCCCGGTAGGAACCTACGAGCGGTACTTC,CASSRIPVGTYERYF
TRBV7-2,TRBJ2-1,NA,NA,TGTGCCAGCAGCTTATACTCTACGGCCGACAATGAGCAGTTCTTC,CASSLYSTADNEQFF
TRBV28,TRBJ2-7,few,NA,TGTGCCAGCAGCCCCTCGCGGGGCGAGCAGTACTTC,CASSPSRGEQYF
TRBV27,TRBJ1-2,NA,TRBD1,TGTGCCAGCAGTTTAGACAGGGAAGCGCCCTTCTACCCCTCGTATGGCTACACCTTC,CASSLDREAPFYPSYGYTF
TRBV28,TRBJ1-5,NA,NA,TGTGCCAGCATTGGGGCCGGGTTCCATCAGCCCCAGCATTTT,CASIGAGFHQPQHF
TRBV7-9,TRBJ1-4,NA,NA,TGTGCCAGCAGCTTAGAGAGGTTAACCGATGAAAAACTGTTTTTT,CASSLERLTDEKLFF
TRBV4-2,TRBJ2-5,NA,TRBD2,TGTGCCAGCAGCCAAGAAGGCCTAGCGGGAGGGGAGTACGGGACCCAGTACTTC,CASSQEGLAGGEYGTQYF
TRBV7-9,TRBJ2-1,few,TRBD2,TGTGCCAGCAGCAACTCCAGGACTAGCTGGTATGAGCAGTTCTTC,CASSNSRTSWYEQFF
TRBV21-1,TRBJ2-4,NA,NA,TGTGCCAGCAGCAAAGCTAGGTTAGAATGTTCCAAAAACATTCAGTACTTC,CASSKARLECSKNIQYF